This T cell receptor (beta chain) appears in the sequencing data of a study of vaccination effects on CD4 cells after COVID-19. At the level of the study: After the second dose, samples were taken at median day 72.

Sequenced by immunoSEQ multiplex PCR; TCRdb stores in-frame clones only, minus some. The table includes 26,000 or so clones, about 80% detected once. As to this clone: Antigen: not known.

After expansion with viral peptide pools in the ViraFEST assay, antigen-specific CD4+ T cells were sequenced. Upon completion of 10 to 11 days in culture, CD4+ T cells were isolated. Either the BNT162b2 or mRNA-1273 vaccine was given to participants in two doses. Findings and caveats of the study: Cross-reactivity toward common cold coronaviruses was confined to only 1 of 255 vaccine-induced clones in healthy vaccinees.

This TCR derives from a human donor who received a COVID-19 vaccine. Some clones in this sample may be carry-over from other donors' samples. Sequencing used CD4+ T cells from PBMCs cultured with HCoV-NL63 spike peptides, obtained after COVID-19 vaccination.

The CDR3 DNA sequence: TGCGCCAGCAGCTTGGGAGGGACAGGAGTCTACGAGCAGTACGTC. Encoded protein: CASSLGGTGVYEQYV. This sequence joins TRBV5-1 and TRBJ2-7, with TRBD1 identical over 8 bases. The CDR3 is made up of 15 amino acids. Looked up from germline, CDR1 is SGHRS and CDR2 is YFSETQ. Trimming took 0 bases from V and 3 from J; bases not matched to a gene: 5.